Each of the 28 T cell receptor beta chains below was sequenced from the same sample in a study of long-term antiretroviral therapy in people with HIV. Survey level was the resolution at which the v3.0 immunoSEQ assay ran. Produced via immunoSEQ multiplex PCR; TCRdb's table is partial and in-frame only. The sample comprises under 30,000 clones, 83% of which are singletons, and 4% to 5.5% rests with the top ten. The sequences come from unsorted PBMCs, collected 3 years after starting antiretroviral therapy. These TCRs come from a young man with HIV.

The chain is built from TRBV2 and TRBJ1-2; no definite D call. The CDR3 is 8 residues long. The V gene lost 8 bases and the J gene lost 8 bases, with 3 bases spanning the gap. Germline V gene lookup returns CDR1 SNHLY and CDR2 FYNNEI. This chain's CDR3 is CASRGYTF. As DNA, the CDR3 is TGTGCCAGCCGAGGCTACACCTTC.

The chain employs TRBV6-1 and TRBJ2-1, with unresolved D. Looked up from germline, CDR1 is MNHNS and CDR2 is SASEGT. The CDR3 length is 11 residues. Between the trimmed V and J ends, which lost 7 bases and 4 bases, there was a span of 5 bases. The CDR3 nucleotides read TGTGCCAGCAACACATACAATGAGCAGTTCTTC. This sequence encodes CASNTYNEQFF.

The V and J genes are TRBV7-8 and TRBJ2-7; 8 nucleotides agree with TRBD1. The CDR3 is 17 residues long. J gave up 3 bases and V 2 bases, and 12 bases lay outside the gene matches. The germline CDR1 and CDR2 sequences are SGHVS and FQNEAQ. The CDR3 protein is CASSLLFGDRGFYEQYF. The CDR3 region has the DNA TGTGCCAGCAGCTTACTTTTTGGAGACAGGGGATTCTACGAGCAGTACTTC.

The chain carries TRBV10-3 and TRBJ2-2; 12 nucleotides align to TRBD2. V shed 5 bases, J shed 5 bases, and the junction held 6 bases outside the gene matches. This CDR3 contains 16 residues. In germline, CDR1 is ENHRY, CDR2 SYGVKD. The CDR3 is CAISFRLAGETGELFF. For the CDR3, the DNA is TGTGCCATCAGTTTCAGACTAGCGGGGGAGACCGGGGAGCTGTTTTTT.

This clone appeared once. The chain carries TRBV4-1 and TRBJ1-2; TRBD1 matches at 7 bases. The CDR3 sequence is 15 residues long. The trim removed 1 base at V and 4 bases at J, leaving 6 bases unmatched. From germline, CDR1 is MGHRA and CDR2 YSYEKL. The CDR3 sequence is CASSQGGQWSYGYTF. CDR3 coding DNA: TGCGCCAGCAGCCAAGGGGGACAGTGGAGCTATGGCTACACCTTC.

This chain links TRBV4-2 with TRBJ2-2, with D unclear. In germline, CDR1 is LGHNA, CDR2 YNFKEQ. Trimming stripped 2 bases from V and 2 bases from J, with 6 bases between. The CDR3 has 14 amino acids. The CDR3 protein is CASSQRLNTGELFF. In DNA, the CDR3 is TGTGCCAGCAGCCAACGTCTCAACACCGGGGAGCTGTTTTTT.

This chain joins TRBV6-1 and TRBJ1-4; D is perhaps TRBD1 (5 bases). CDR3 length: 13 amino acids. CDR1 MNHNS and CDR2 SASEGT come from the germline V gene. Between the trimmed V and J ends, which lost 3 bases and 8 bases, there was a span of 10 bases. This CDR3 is CASSDWGNEKLFF. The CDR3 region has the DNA TGTGCCAGCAGTGATTGGGGGAACGAAAAACTGTTTTTT.

As DNA, the CDR3 is TGTGCCAGCAGCTTATCTTGGGGGACTGAAGCTTTCTTT. This codes for CASSLSWGTEAFF. The rearrangement uses TRBV13 and TRBJ1-1, with D tentatively TRBD1 (5 bases). V was cut by 2 bases and J by 5 bases, with 9 bases left in between. The germline gives CDR1 PRHDT, CDR2 FYEKMQ (reference sequence). There are 13 residues in the CDR3.

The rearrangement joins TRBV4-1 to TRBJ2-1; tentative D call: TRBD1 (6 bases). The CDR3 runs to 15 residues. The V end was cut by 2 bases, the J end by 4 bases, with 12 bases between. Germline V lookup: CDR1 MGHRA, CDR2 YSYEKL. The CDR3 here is CASSQSGTPYNEQFF. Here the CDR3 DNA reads TGCGCCAGCAGCCAATCCGGGACACCTTACAATGAGCAGTTCTTC.

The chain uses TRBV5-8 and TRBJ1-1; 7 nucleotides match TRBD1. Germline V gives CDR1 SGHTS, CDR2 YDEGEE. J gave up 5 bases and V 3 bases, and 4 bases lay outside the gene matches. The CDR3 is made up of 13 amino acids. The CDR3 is CASSSGTVTEAFF. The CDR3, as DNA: TGTGCCAGCAGCTCCGGGACAGTAACTGAAGCTTTCTTT.

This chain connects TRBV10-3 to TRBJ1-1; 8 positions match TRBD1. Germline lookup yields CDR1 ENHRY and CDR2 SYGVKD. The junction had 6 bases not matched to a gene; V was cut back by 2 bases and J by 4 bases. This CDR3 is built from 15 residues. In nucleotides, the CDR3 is TGTGCCATCAGTGAGCGGGTTACAGGGGGCACTGAAGCTTTCTTT. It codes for CAISERVTGGTEAFF.

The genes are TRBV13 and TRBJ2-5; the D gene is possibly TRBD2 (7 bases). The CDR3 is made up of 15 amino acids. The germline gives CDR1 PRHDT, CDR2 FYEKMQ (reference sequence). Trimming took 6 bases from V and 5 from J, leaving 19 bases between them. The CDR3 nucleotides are TGTGCCAGCAGTTTTTGGGGGGGCGAGTCGGAGACCCAGTACTTC. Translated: CASSFWGGESETQYF. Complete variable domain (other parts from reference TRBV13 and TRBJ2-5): AAGVIQSPRHLIKEKRETATLKCYPIPRHDTVYWYQQGPGQDPQFLISFYEKMQSDKGSIPDRFSAQQFSDYHSELNMSSLELGDSALYFCASSFWGGESETQYFGPGTRLLVL.

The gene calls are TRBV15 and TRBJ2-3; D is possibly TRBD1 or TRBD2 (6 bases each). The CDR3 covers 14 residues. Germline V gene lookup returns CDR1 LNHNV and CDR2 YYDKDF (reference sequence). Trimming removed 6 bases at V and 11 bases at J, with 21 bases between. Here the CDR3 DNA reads TGTGCCACCAGATCAACGGGGGTCGCAGGGGTGCAGTATTTT. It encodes CATRSTGVAGVQYF.

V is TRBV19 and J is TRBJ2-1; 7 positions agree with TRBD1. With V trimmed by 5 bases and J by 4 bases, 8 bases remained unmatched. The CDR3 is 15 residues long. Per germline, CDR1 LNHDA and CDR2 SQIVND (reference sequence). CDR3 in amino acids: CASSSRDSRYNEQFF. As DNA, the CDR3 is TGTGCCAGTAGTTCTCGGGACAGCCGTTACAATGAGCAGTTCTTC.

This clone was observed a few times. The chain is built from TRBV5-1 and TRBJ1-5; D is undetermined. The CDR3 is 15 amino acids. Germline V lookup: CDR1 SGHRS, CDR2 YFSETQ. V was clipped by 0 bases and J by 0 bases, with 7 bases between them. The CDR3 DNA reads TGCGCCAGCAGCTTGGACAGCTATAGCAATCAGCCCCAGCATTTT. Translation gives CASSLDSYSNQPQHF.

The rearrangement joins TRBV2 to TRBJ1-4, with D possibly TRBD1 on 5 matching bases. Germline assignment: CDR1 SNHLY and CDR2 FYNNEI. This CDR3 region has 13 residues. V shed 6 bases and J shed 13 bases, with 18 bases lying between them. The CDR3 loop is CASRPQVGGVLFF. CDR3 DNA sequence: TGTGCCAGCAGGCCTCAGGTTGGGGGGGTACTGTTTTTT.

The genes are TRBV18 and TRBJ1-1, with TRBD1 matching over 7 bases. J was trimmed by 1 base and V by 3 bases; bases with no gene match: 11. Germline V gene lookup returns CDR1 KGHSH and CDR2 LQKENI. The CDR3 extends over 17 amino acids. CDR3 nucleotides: TGTGCCAGCTCACCGCGCTTAACAGGGGCCGAGAACACTGAAGCTTTCTTT. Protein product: CASSPRLTGAENTEAFF. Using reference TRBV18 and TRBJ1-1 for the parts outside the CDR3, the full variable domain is NAGVMQNPRHLVRRRGQEARLRCSPMKGHSHVYWYRQLPEEGLKFMVYLQKENIIDESGMPKERFSAEFPKEGPSILRIQQVVRGDSAAYFCASSPRLTGAENTEAFFGQGTRLTVV.

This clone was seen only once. The CDR3 coding sequence is TGCAGCGTTGCGGGGGGCCAGACGGGGGGCTATGGCTACACCTTC. It is translated as CSVAGGQTGGYGYTF. The V call is TRBV29-1, the J call TRBJ1-2, with D possibly TRBD1 on 6 matching bases. V was cut by 4 bases and J by 4 bases, with 19 bases left in between. The germline V gene encodes CDR1 SQVTM and CDR2 ANQGSEA. This CDR3 spans 15 amino acids.

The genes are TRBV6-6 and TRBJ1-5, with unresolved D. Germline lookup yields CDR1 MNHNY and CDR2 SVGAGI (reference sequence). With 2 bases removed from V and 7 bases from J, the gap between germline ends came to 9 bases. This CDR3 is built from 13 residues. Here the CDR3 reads CASSYPPGQPQHF. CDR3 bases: TGTGCCAGCAGTTACCCTCCGGGGCAGCCCCAGCATTTT.

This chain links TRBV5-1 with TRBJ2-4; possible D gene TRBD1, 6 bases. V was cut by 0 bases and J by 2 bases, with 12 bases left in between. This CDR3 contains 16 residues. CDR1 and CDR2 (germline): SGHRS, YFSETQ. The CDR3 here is CASSLDGRGSKNIQYF. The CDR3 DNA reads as TGCGCCAGCAGCTTGGACGGCAGGGGCTCCAAAAACATTCAGTACTTC.

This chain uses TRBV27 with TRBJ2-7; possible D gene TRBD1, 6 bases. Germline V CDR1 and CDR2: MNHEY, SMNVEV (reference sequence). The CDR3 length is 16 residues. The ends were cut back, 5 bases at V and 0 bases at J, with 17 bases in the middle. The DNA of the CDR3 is TGTGCCAGCAGTCAGTTTACAGGGATTAGCTCCTACGAGCAGTACTTC. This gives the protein CASSQFTGISSYEQYF.

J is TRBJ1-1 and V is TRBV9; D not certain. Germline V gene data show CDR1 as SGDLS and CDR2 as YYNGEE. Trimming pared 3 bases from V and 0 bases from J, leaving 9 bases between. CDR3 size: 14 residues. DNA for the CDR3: TGTGCCAGCAGCGACGACGACTTGAACACTGAAGCTTTCTTT. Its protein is CASSDDDLNTEAFF.

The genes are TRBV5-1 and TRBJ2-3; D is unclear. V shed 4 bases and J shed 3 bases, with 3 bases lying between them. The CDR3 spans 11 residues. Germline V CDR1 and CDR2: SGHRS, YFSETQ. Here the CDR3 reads CASSKTDTQYF. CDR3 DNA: TGCGCCAGCAGCAAGACAGATACGCAGTATTTT.

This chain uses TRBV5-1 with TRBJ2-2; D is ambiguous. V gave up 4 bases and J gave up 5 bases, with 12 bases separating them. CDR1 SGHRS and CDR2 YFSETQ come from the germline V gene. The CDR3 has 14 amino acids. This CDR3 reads CASSTGGNTGELFF. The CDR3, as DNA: TGCGCCAGCAGCACGGGTGGGAATACCGGGGAGCTGTTTTTT.

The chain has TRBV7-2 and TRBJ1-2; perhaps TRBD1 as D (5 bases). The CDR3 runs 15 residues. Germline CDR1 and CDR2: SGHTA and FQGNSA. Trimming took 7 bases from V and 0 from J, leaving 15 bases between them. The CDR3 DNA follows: TGTGCCAGCAAGGTGCCCCCGGGACCTAACTATGGCTACACCTTC. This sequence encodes CASKVPPGPNYGYTF.

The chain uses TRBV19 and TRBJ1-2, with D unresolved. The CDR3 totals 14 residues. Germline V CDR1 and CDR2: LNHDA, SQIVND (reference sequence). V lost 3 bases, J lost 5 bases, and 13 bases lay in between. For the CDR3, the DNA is TGTGCCAGTAGTATTCCGGCAGTATGGTATGGCTACACCTTC. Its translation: CASSIPAVWYGYTF.

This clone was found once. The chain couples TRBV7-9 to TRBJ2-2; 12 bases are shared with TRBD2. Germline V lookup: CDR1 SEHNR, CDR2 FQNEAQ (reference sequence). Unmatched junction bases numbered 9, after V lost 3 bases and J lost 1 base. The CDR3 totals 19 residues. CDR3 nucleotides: TGTGCCAGCAGCTTCGCTGTACTAGCGGGGGGCATGAACACCGGGGAGCTGTTTTTT. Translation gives CASSFAVLAGGMNTGELFF.

CDR3 in amino acids: CASSQAGPYEQFF. DNA for the CDR3: TGCGCCAGCAGCCAAGCCGGCCCCTATGAGCAGTTCTTC. The V call is TRBV4-1, the J call TRBJ2-1; D call uncertain. The CDR3 spans 13 residues. The V and J ends lost 1 base and 8 bases respectively, with 9 bases between them. Germline V gives CDR1 MGHRA, CDR2 YSYEKL.